These T cell receptor beta chains were read from a single sample in a study of cytomegalovirus exposure and HLA in healthy donors. Clones were read by immunoSEQ multiplex PCR, and TCRdb kept only the in-frame ones, dropping some. The table lists 250,000 or so clones, about 90% of them singletons. The sample taken for sequencing was PBMCs. The receptors come from a girl aged 2-15 years in good health and CMV-seronegative. Each CDR3 is given with its conserved first and last residue. Each record gives: J gene, V gene, D gene, clone size, CDR3 DNA, CDR3 protein. The D gene is left open where the match is weak. A clone size is listed for some rows: how often the clone was seen (once, few, many), or a class if it is expanded.

j_call: TRBJ2-5
v_call: TRBV5-1
d_call: TRBD1
clone_size: NA
cdr3_nt: TGCGCCAGCAGCTTGGCAGGACAGGGGGGGGAGACCCAGTACTTC
cdr3_aa: CASSLAGQGGETQYF

j_call: TRBJ2-3
v_call: TRBV5-1
d_call: TRBD2
clone_size: NA
cdr3_nt: TGCGCCAGCAGCCCCGGACTAGCGGGAGGGCCAAGCACAGATACGCAGTATTTT
cdr3_aa: CASSPGLAGGPSTDTQYF

j_call: TRBJ1-2
v_call: TRBV5-6
d_call: TRBD1
clone_size: NA
cdr3_nt: TGTGCCAGCAGCTTACCGGGACAGCTTAACTATGGCTACACCTTC
cdr3_aa: CASSLPGQLNYGYTF

j_call: TRBJ1-2
v_call: TRBV29-1
d_call: NA
clone_size: NA
cdr3_nt: TGCAGCGTTAGGGGAGAACAGGGACCTCTCCACGGCACCTTC
cdr3_aa: CSVRGEQGPLHGTF

j_call: TRBJ2-1
v_call: TRBV27
d_call: TRBD2
clone_size: NA
cdr3_nt: TGTGCCAGCAGTTTCTTGCGGGAGACTTCCTACAATGAGCAGTTCTTC
cdr3_aa: CASSFLRETSYNEQFF

j_call: TRBJ2-7
v_call: TRBV6-5
d_call: NA
clone_size: NA
cdr3_nt: TGTGCCAGCAGCCCCAACGGAGGGGAGCAGTACTTC
cdr3_aa: CASSPNGGEQYF

j_call: TRBJ2-5
v_call: TRBV9
d_call: NA
clone_size: NA
cdr3_nt: TGTGCCAGCAGCGTATGGGCAGCAGCCGACCAAGAGACCCAGTACTTC
cdr3_aa: CASSVWAAADQETQYF

j_call: TRBJ1-2
v_call: TRBV27
d_call: TRBD1
clone_size: NA
cdr3_nt: TGTGCCAGCAGTTTGAGGGGGCAGGTCTATGGCTACACCTTC
cdr3_aa: CASSLRGQVYGYTF

j_call: TRBJ1-5
v_call: TRBV30
d_call: TRBD1
clone_size: NA
cdr3_nt: TGTGCCTGGTCACCGGGGGACAGGGCCAATCAGCCCCAGCATTTT
cdr3_aa: CAWSPGDRANQPQHF

j_call: TRBJ2-1
v_call: TRBV7-8
d_call: NA
clone_size: NA
cdr3_nt: TGTGCCAGCAGCCCCGGGGTACTGAGCTCCTACAATGAGCAGTTCTTC
cdr3_aa: CASSPGVLSSYNEQFF

j_call: TRBJ2-1
v_call: TRBV18
d_call: TRBD2
clone_size: NA
cdr3_nt: TGTGCCAGCTCACCACCCTTTAGCGGGGGCTCCTACAATGAGCAGTTCTTC
cdr3_aa: CASSPPFSGGSYNEQFF

j_call: TRBJ2-7
v_call: TRBV10-1
d_call: TRBD1
clone_size: once
cdr3_nt: TGCGCCAGCAGTGGTACCCCATCCCGGGACAGGGACGAGCAGTACTTC
cdr3_aa: CASSGTPSRDRDEQYF

j_call: TRBJ2-3
v_call: TRBV19
d_call: NA
clone_size: NA
cdr3_nt: TGTGCCAGTAGTATTATGGCGGGACTCACAGATACGCAGTATTTT
cdr3_aa: CASSIMAGLTDTQYF

j_call: TRBJ2-1
v_call: TRBV5-6
d_call: TRBD2
clone_size: NA
cdr3_nt: TGTGCCAGCAGACTCAGACTAGCCAATGAGCAGTTCTTC
cdr3_aa: CASRLRLANEQFF

j_call: TRBJ2-1
v_call: TRBV4-2
d_call: NA
clone_size: NA
cdr3_nt: TGTGCCAGCAGCCAAGTGAGAGTTGATGAGCAGTTCTTC
cdr3_aa: CASSQVRVDEQFF

j_call: TRBJ1-5
v_call: TRBV19
d_call: NA
clone_size: NA
cdr3_nt: TGTGCCAGTAAGGAGGGGCCTAGCAATCAGCCCCAGCATTTT
cdr3_aa: CASKEGPSNQPQHF

j_call: TRBJ1-3
v_call: TRBV29-1
d_call: NA
clone_size: NA
cdr3_nt: TGCAGCGTTGTTTTGCAGGGCACTGGAAACACCATATATTTT
cdr3_aa: CSVVLQGTGNTIYF

j_call: TRBJ2-1
v_call: TRBV5-1
d_call: TRBD2
clone_size: NA
cdr3_nt: TGCGCCAGCAGCTACTGGACTAGCAGCTCCTACAATGAGCAGTTCTTC
cdr3_aa: CASSYWTSSSYNEQFF

j_call: TRBJ1-6
v_call: TRBV6-1
d_call: NA
clone_size: NA
cdr3_nt: TGTGCCAGCACGGGGGGGAATTCACCCCTCCACTTT
cdr3_aa: CASTGGNSPLHF

j_call: TRBJ2-1
v_call: TRBV30
d_call: TRBD2
clone_size: NA
cdr3_nt: TGTGCCTGGAGCTCCCTAGCGGGAGAGCAGTTCTTC
cdr3_aa: CAWSSLAGEQFF

j_call: TRBJ2-7
v_call: TRBV9
d_call: TRBD2
clone_size: NA
cdr3_nt: TGTGCCAGCAGCGGGACTAGCGGAGGCTACGAGCAGTACTTC
cdr3_aa: CASSGTSGGYEQYF

j_call: TRBJ1-2
v_call: TRBV6-5
d_call: NA
clone_size: NA
cdr3_nt: TGTGCCAGCAGTTCCGGTTATGGCTACACCTTC
cdr3_aa: CASSSGYGYTF

j_call: TRBJ2-1
v_call: TRBV18
d_call: TRBD1
clone_size: NA
cdr3_nt: TGTGCCAGCTCACCAGGGAACAGGGGCTCCTACAATGAGCAGTTCTTC
cdr3_aa: CASSPGNRGSYNEQFF

j_call: TRBJ1-1
v_call: TRBV6-5
d_call: NA
clone_size: NA
cdr3_nt: TGTGCCAGCATGAGGCAGACTTTTACTGAAGCTTTCTTT
cdr3_aa: CASMRQTFTEAFF

j_call: TRBJ2-3
v_call: TRBV7-9
d_call: TRBD1
clone_size: once
cdr3_nt: TGTGCCAGCAGCTTAAACAGGGGGAGGCCAGATACGCAGTATTTT
cdr3_aa: CASSLNRGRPDTQYF

j_call: TRBJ2-7
v_call: TRBV28
d_call: NA
clone_size: NA
cdr3_nt: TGTGCCAGCAGTTTAGAATCAGACTACGAGCAGTACTTC
cdr3_aa: CASSLESDYEQYF

j_call: TRBJ1-5
v_call: TRBV2
d_call: NA
clone_size: NA
cdr3_nt: TGTGCCAGCGAGGGTGAGGGCAATCAGCCCCAGCATTTT
cdr3_aa: CASEGEGNQPQHF

j_call: TRBJ2-3
v_call: TRBV5-1
d_call: TRBD2
clone_size: NA
cdr3_nt: TGCGCCAGCAGCTTAGCGGGGGGCACAGATACGCAGTATTTT
cdr3_aa: CASSLAGGTDTQYF

j_call: TRBJ2-3
v_call: TRBV7-9
d_call: TRBD2
clone_size: NA
cdr3_nt: TGTGCCAGCAGCTTAGTTACGGGAGGGCCCACAGATACGCAGTATTTT
cdr3_aa: CASSLVTGGPTDTQYF

j_call: TRBJ2-5
v_call: TRBV29-1
d_call: NA
clone_size: NA
cdr3_nt: TGCAGCGTTGAACCGGAAAGGGGGACCCAGTACTTC
cdr3_aa: CSVEPERGTQYF

j_call: TRBJ2-5
v_call: TRBV7-6
d_call: NA
clone_size: NA
cdr3_nt: TGTGCCAGCAGCTTACTGGCTCAAGAGACCCAGTACTTC
cdr3_aa: CASSLLAQETQYF

j_call: TRBJ2-3
v_call: TRBV18
d_call: NA
clone_size: NA
cdr3_nt: TGTGCCAGCTCACCTACAACAGATACGCAGTATTTT
cdr3_aa: CASSPTTDTQYF

j_call: TRBJ2-5
v_call: TRBV29-1
d_call: TRBD2
clone_size: NA
cdr3_nt: TGCAGCGTTGAGCGGGTGACGGGAGGCCAAGAGACCCAGTACTTC
cdr3_aa: CSVERVTGGQETQYF

j_call: TRBJ2-3
v_call: TRBV13
d_call: NA
clone_size: NA
cdr3_nt: TGTGCCAGCAGCTTTAACCTCGGGGCGGGGATGGGCACAGATACGCAGTATTTT
cdr3_aa: CASSFNLGAGMGTDTQYF

j_call: TRBJ2-2
v_call: TRBV7-9
d_call: TRBD1
clone_size: NA
cdr3_nt: TGTGCCAGCAGTACTGACAGGGGGATAATCGGGGAGCTGTTTTTT
cdr3_aa: CASSTDRGIIGELFF

j_call: TRBJ2-7
v_call: TRBV28
d_call: NA
clone_size: NA
cdr3_nt: TGTGCCAGCAGTAGACCCGGGACAAAAAGGGGCGAGCAGTACTTC
cdr3_aa: CASSRPGTKRGEQYF

j_call: TRBJ2-3
v_call: TRBV27
d_call: NA
clone_size: NA
cdr3_nt: TGTGCCAGCAGTCAAGAGCGCATTAGCACAGATACGCAGTATTTT
cdr3_aa: CASSQERISTDTQYF

j_call: TRBJ2-1
v_call: TRBV6-1
d_call: NA
clone_size: few
cdr3_nt: TGTGCCAGCAGCCGCAATGAGCAGTTCTTC
cdr3_aa: CASSRNEQFF

j_call: TRBJ2-7
v_call: TRBV6-6
d_call: TRBD1
clone_size: once
cdr3_nt: TGTGCCAGCAGTGTTGGACAGGGGGCAGCTAGCGAGCAGTACTTC
cdr3_aa: CASSVGQGAASEQYF

j_call: TRBJ1-1
v_call: TRBV7-9
d_call: NA
clone_size: NA
cdr3_nt: TGTTCCTCTTCTCTCCCACACGGACAGAACACTGAAGCTTTCTTT
cdr3_aa: CSSSLPHGQNTEAFF

j_call: TRBJ1-1
v_call: TRBV27
d_call: NA
clone_size: NA
cdr3_nt: TGTGCCAGCAGGAGCTCCACTGAAGCTTTCTTT
cdr3_aa: CASRSSTEAFF

j_call: TRBJ2-7
v_call: TRBV7-8
d_call: NA
clone_size: NA
cdr3_nt: TGTGCCAGCAGCTTGGCAGGGGGGAGTTACGAGCAGTACTTC
cdr3_aa: CASSLAGGSYEQYF

j_call: TRBJ2-7
v_call: TRBV4-1
d_call: TRBD2
clone_size: NA
cdr3_nt: TGCGCCAGCAGCCAACTAGCGGGAGTTTACGAGCAGTACTTC
cdr3_aa: CASSQLAGVYEQYF

j_call: TRBJ2-1
v_call: TRBV6-1
d_call: NA
clone_size: NA
cdr3_nt: TGTGCCAGCAGTGAAGACGACAGGAGCTCCTACAATGAGCAGTTCTTC
cdr3_aa: CASSEDDRSSYNEQFF

j_call: TRBJ1-2
v_call: TRBV10-3
d_call: TRBD1
clone_size: NA
cdr3_nt: TGTGCCATCGGACAGGGAAACTATGGCTACACCTTC
cdr3_aa: CAIGQGNYGYTF

j_call: TRBJ2-3
v_call: TRBV6-5
d_call: TRBD2
clone_size: NA
cdr3_nt: TGTGCCAGCGCTCTTACTAGCGGGGTAACAGATACGCAGTATTTT
cdr3_aa: CASALTSGVTDTQYF

j_call: TRBJ1-2
v_call: TRBV2
d_call: TRBD1
clone_size: once
cdr3_nt: TGTGCCACCCTGGACAGGAACTATGGCTACACCTTC
cdr3_aa: CATLDRNYGYTF

j_call: TRBJ1-4
v_call: TRBV6-1
d_call: NA
clone_size: once
cdr3_nt: TGTGCCAGCAGTGAACGTACTCCGGCAACTAATGAAAAACTGTTTTTT
cdr3_aa: CASSERTPATNEKLFF

j_call: TRBJ2-7
v_call: TRBV27
d_call: NA
clone_size: NA
cdr3_nt: TGTGCCAGCAGTTTGACTAGTGGCTCCTACGAGCAGTACTTC
cdr3_aa: CASSLTSGSYEQYF

j_call: TRBJ2-3
v_call: TRBV25-1
d_call: TRBD1
clone_size: NA
cdr3_nt: TGTGCCAGCAGTGGAGGGGGCTCCTCCACAGATACGCAGTATTTT
cdr3_aa: CASSGGGSSTDTQYF

j_call: TRBJ1-4
v_call: TRBV9
d_call: NA
clone_size: once
cdr3_nt: TGTGCCAGCAGCATCCGAACAGGTGAAAAACTGTTTTTT
cdr3_aa: CASSIRTGEKLFF

j_call: TRBJ1-3
v_call: TRBV7-8
d_call: NA
clone_size: once
cdr3_nt: TGTGCCAGCAGCTTAGCTGACAGCTCTGGAAACACCATATATTTT
cdr3_aa: CASSLADSSGNTIYF

j_call: TRBJ2-7
v_call: TRBV27
d_call: NA
clone_size: NA
cdr3_nt: TGTGCCAGCAGTCCGCCCCCGGGACTTTCCATATACGAGCAGTACTTC
cdr3_aa: CASSPPPGLSIYEQYF

j_call: TRBJ2-7
v_call: TRBV7-8
d_call: NA
clone_size: NA
cdr3_nt: TGTGCCAGCAGCCAACAGGGTTACGAGCAGTACTTC
cdr3_aa: CASSQQGYEQYF

j_call: TRBJ1-6
v_call: TRBV27
d_call: TRBD1
clone_size: NA
cdr3_nt: TGTGCCAGCAGTTTTTGGGACAGAGCCCATTCACCCCTCCACTTT
cdr3_aa: CASSFWDRAHSPLHF

j_call: TRBJ2-7
v_call: TRBV5-1
d_call: NA
clone_size: NA
cdr3_nt: TGCGCCAGCAGCTCGGGTCTAGAAAAGACCCGGGAGCAGTACTTC
cdr3_aa: CASSSGLEKTREQYF

j_call: TRBJ1-4
v_call: TRBV27
d_call: TRBD1
clone_size: NA
cdr3_nt: TGTGCCAGCCGCAGCCGGGACAGGGTTGGCGTACTAGAGGAAAAACTGTTTTTT
cdr3_aa: CASRSRDRVGVLEEKLFF

j_call: TRBJ2-1
v_call: TRBV29-1
d_call: TRBD1
clone_size: NA
cdr3_nt: TGCAGCGCCCTAAGGGGACAGGGGTTAGGGCAGTTCTTC
cdr3_aa: CSALRGQGLGQFF